The clone carrying this T cell receptor beta chain was detected only once. V gave up 3 bases and J gave up 0 bases; unmatched junction bases: 12. The CDR3 is 19 amino acids. Germline V gene sequence: CDR1 KGHSH, CDR2 LQKENI. This sample stems from a study of blood T cell repertoires in COVID-19. Study information: Material from acute and convalescent COVID-19 was sourced from the United States, Italy and Spain. In each case, the material was cDNA or gDNA derived from T cells, B-cell-depleted T cells, or PBMCs.

As handled by the study authors: Amplified reference gene primers provided the basis for estimating nucleated cell counts. Generated by immunoSEQ multiplex PCR, the TCRdb table keeps only in-frame clones and is missing some. That table gives V, J and clone size, and the DNA gave D and trimming. The sample carries about 670,000 clones, 70% to 90% recorded once. V usage is TRBV18 and J usage is TRBJ1-3; 9 bases match TRBD1. The sample was peripheral blood. This TCR was recovered from a woman aged 18-29 years with acute or convalescent COVID-19. The CDR3 is CASSPLVGTGLTSGNTIYF. CDR3 coding DNA: TGTGCCAGCTCACCGCTAGTTGGGACAGGGCTAACCTCTGGAAACACCATATATTTT.